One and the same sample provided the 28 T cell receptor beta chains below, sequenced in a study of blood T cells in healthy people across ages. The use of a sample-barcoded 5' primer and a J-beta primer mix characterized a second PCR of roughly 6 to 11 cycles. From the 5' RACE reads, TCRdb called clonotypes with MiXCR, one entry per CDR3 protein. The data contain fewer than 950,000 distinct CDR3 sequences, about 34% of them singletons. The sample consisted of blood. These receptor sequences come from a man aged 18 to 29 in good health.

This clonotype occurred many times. The CDR3 sequence is CASSDGQGGTGELFF. CDR3 bases: TGTGCCAGCAGCGACGGACAGGGCGGCACCGGGGAGCTGTTTTTT. V gene TRBV5-5 combines with J gene TRBJ2-2; 8 nucleotides match TRBD1. Germline CDR1 SGHKS, CDR2 YYEKEE (reference sequence). With V trimmed by 4 bases and J by 4 bases, 6 bases remained unmatched. The CDR3 is 15 amino acids.

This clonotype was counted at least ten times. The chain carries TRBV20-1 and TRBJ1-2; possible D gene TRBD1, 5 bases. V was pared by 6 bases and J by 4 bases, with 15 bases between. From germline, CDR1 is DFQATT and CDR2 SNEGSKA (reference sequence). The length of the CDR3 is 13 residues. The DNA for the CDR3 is TGCAGTGCGCCAACAAGGGGCGGCTATGGCTACACCTTC. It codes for CSAPTRGGYGYTF.

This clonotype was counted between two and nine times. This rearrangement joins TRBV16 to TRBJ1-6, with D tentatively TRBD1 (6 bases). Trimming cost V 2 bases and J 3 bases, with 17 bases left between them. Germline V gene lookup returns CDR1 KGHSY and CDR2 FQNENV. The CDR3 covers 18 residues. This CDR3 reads CASSQRTGTPFYNSPLHF. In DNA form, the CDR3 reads TGTGCCAGCAGCCAAAGAACCGGGACACCCTTCTATAATTCACCCCTCCACTTT.

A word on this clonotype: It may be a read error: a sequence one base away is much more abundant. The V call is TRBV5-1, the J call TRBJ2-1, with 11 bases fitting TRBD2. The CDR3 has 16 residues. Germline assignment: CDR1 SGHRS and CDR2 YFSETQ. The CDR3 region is CVSRPTSGRPYNEQFF. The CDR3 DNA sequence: TGCGTCAGCAGACCCACTAGCGGGAGACCCTACAATGAGCAGTTCTTC. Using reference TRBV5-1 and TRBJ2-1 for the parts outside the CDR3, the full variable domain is KAGVTQTPRYLIKTRGQQVTLSCSPISGHRSVSWYQQTPGQGLQFLFEYFSETQRNKGNFPGRFSGRQFSNSRSEMNVSTLELGDSALYLCVSRPTSGRPYNEQFFGPGTRLTVL.

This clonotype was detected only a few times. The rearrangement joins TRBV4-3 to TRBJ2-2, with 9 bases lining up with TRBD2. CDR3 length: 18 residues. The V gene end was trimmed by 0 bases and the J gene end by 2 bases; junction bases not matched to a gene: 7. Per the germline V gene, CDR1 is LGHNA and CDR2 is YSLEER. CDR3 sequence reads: CASSQDPAGGFNTGELFF. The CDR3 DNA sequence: TGCGCCAGCAGCCAAGACCCAGCGGGGGGATTCAACACCGGGGAGCTGTTTTTT.

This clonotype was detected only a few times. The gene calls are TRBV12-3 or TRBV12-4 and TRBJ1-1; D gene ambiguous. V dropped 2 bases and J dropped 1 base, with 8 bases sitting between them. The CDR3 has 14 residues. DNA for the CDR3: TGTGCCAGCAGTTTATTTCAGGAGAACACTGAAGCTTTCTTT. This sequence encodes CASSLFQENTEAFF.

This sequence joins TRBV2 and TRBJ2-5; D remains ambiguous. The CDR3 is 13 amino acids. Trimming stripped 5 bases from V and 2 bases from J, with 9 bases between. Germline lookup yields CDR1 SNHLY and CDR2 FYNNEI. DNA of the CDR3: TGTGCCAGCAGTAAGAACGATCAAGAGACCCAGTACTTC. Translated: CASSKNDQETQYF.

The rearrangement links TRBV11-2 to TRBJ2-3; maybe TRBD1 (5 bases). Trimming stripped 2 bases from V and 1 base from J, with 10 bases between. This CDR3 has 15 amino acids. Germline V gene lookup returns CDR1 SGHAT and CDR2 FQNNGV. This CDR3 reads CASSLLPTGTDTQYF. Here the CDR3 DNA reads TGTGCCAGCAGCTTACTACCGACAGGCACAGATACGCAGTATTTT.

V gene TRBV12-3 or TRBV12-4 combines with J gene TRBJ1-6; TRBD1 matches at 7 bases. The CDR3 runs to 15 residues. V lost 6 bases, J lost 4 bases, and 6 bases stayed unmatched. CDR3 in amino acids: CASRPTGLYNSPLHF. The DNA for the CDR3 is TGTGCCAGCAGACCGACAGGGCTTTATAATTCACCCCTCCACTTT.

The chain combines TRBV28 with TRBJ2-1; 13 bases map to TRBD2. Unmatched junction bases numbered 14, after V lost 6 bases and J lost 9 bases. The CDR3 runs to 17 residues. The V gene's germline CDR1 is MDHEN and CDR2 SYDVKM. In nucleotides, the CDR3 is TGTGCCAGCAGACCGGGACTAGCGGGATCCGGGGATGGTGAGCAGTTCTTC. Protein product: CASRPGLAGSGDGEQFF.

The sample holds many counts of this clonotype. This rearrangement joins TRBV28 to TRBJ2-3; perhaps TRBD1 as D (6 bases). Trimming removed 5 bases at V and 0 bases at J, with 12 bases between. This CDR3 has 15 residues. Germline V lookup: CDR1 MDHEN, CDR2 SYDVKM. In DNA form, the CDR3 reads TGTGCCAGCAGTCAACAGGGTACTAGCACAGATACGCAGTATTTT. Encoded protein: CASSQQGTSTDTQYF.

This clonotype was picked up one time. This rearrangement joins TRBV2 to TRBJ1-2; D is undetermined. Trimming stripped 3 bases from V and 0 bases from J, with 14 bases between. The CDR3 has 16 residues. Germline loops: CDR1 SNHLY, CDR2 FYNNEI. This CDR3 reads CASSERSDSSNYGYTF. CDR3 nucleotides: TGTGCCAGCAGTGAGAGGTCCGATAGTTCTAACTATGGCTACACCTTC.

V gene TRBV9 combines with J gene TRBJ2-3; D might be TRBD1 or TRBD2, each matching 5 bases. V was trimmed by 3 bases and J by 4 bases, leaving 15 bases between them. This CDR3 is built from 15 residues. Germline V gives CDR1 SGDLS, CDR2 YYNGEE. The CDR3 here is CASSAHRGYPDTQYF. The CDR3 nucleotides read TGTGCCAGCAGCGCCCACCGGGGCTACCCAGATACGCAGTATTTT.

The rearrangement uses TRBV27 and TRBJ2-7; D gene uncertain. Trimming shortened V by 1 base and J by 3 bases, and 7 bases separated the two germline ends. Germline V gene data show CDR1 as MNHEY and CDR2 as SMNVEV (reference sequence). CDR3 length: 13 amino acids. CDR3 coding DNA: TGTGCCAGCAGTTTATGGGCAAGCTACGAGCAGTACTTC. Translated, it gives CASSLWASYEQYF.

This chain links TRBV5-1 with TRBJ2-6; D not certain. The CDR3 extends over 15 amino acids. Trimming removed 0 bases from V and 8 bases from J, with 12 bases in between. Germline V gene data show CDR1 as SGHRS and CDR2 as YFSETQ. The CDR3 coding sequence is TGCGCCAGCAGCTTGGCCGGGCTTTTGCCCAACGTCCTGACTTTC. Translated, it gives CASSLAGLLPNVLTF.

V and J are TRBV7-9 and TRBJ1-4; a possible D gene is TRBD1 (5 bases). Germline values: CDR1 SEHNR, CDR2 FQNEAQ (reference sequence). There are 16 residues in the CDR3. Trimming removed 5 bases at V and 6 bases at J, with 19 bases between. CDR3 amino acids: CASSLKGYRSDEKLFF. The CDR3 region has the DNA TGTGCCAGCAGCCTCAAAGGGTACAGGTCGGATGAAAAACTGTTTTTT. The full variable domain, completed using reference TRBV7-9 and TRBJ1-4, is DTGVSQNPRHKITKRGQNVTFRCDPISEHNRLYWYRQTLGQGPEFLTYFQNEAQLEKSRLLSDRFSAERPKGSFSTLEIQRTEQGDSAMYLCASSLKGYRSDEKLFFGSGTQLSVL.

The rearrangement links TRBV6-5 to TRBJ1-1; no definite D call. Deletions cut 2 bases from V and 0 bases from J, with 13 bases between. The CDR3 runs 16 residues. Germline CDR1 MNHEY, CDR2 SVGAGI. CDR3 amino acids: CASSYGLGRLNTEAFF. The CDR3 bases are TGTGCCAGCAGTTACGGGTTGGGCAGGTTGAACACTGAAGCTTTCTTT.

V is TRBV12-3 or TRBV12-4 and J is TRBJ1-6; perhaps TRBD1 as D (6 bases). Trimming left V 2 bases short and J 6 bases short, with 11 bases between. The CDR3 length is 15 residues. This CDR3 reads CASSLQAGANSPLHF. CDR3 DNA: TGTGCCAGCAGTTTACAGGCAGGGGCTAATTCACCCCTCCACTTT.

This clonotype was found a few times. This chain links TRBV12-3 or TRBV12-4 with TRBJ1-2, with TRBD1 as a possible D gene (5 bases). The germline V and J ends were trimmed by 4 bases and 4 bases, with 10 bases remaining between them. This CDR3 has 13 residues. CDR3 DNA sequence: TGTGCCAGCAGTTCCCAGGGAGGCTATGGCTACACCTTC. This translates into CASSSQGGYGYTF.

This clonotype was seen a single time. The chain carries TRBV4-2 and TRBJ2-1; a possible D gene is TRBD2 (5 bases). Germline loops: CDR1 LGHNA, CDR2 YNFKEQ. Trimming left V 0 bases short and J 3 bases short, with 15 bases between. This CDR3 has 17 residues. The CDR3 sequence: CASSQDRAGRGYNEQFF. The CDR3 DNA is TGTGCCAGCAGCCAAGATCGTGCGGGCCGCGGCTACAATGAGCAGTTCTTC.

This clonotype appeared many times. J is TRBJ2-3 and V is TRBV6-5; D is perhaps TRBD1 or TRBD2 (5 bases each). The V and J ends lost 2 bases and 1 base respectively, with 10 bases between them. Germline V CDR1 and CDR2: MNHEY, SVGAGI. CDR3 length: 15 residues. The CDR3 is CASSYRQGGTDTQYF. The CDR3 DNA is TGTGCCAGCAGTTACCGGCAGGGAGGCACAGATACGCAGTATTTT.

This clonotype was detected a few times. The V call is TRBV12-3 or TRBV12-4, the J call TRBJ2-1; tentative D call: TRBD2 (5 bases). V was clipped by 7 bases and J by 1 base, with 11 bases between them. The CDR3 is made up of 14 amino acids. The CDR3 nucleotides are TGTGCCAGCACCTTATCGGGGTCCTACAATGAGCAGTTCTTC. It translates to CASTLSGSYNEQFF.

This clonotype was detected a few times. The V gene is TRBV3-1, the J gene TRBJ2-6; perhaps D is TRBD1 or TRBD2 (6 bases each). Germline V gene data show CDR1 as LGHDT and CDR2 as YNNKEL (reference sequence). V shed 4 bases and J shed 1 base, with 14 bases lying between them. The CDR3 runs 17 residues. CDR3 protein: CASSPGAFESGANVLTF. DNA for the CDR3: TGTGCCAGCAGCCCGGGGGCCTTTGAATCTGGGGCCAACGTCCTGACTTTC.

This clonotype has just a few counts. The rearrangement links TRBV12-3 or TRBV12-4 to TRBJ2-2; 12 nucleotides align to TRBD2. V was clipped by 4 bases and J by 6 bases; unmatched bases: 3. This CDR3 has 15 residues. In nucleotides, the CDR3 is TGTGCCAGCAGTTCTAGCGGGGGGGCCCCCGGGGAGCTGTTTTTT. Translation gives CASSSSGGAPGELFF.

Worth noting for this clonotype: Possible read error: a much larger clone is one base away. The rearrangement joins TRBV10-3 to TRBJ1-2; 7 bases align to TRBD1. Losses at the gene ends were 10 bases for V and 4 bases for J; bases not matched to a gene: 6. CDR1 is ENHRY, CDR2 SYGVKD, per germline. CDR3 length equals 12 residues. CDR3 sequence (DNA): TGTGCCACAGAGACAGGGAGCTATGGCTACACCTTC. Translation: CATETGSYGYTF.

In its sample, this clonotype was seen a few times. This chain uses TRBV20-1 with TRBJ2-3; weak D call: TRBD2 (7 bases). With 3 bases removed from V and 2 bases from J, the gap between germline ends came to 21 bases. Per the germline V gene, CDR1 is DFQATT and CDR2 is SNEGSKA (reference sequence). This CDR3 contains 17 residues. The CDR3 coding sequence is TGCAGTGCTAGTTCGGCGGGGGCCGACCTTTACACAGATACGCAGTATTTT. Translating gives CSASSAGADLYTDTQYF.

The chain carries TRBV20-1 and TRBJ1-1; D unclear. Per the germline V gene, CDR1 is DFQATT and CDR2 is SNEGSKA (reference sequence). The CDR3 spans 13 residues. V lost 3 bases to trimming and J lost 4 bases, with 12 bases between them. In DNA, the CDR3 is TGCAGTGCTAGGCGGGCGGAGGGCACTGAAGCTTTCTTT. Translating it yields CSARRAEGTEAFF.

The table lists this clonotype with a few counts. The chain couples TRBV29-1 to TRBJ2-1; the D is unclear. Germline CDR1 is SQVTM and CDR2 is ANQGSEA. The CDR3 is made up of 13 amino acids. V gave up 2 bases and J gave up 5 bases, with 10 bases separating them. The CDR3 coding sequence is TGCAGCGTTGAAAGTACCAGAAACAATGAGCAGTTCTTC. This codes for CSVESTRNNEQFF.